This T cell receptor beta chain is drawn from a study of blood T cell repertoires in COVID-19. The assay was immunoSEQ multiplex PCR, and TCRdb's table has in-frame clones only and misses some. The sample records 150,000 to 200,000 clones, just under 85% being singletons. Losses at the gene ends were 6 bases for V and 2 bases for J; bases not matched to a gene: 9. Germline-derived CDR1 and CDR2 are MNHEY and SVGAGI. This CDR3 is built from 15 residues. Sequencing was carried out using peripheral blood. This sequence originates from a man between 40 and 49 years old who had recovered from COVID-19. The V and J genes are TRBV6-5 and TRBJ2-5; 7 nucleotides match TRBD2. CDR3 in DNA: TGTGCCAGCAGCCACCTAGCGGCGCCGCAAGAGACCCAGTACTTC. Translated: CASSHLAAPQETQYF.